These 17 T cell receptor beta chains came from one sample sequenced in a study of blood T cell repertoires in COVID-19. Using immunoSEQ multiplex PCR, the repertoire was profiled, and TCRdb retains in-frame clones only, with some absent. The table lists some 360,000 clones, over 75% of them singletons. Sequencing used peripheral blood. These receptors all come from an older woman with COVID-19, enrolled during active disease.

The chain is built from TRBV4-1 and TRBJ1-4; 9 bases are shared with TRBD1. The trim removed 5 bases at V and 1 base at J, leaving 11 bases unmatched. Germline V CDR1 and CDR2: MGHRA, YSYEKL. The CDR3 spans 18 residues. CDR3 region: CASSSFGTGLGTNEKLFF. Here the CDR3 DNA reads TGCGCCAGCAGCAGCTTCGGGACAGGGCTTGGAACTAATGAAAAACTGTTTTTT.

V usage is TRBV3-1 (or the pseudogene TRBV3-2) and J usage is TRBJ1-4, with 7 nucleotides matching TRBD1. V shed 4 bases, J shed 0 bases, and the junction held 2 bases outside the gene matches. CDR3 length: 15 residues. Per the germline V gene, CDR1 is LGHDT and CDR2 is YNNKEL (reference sequence). The chain's CDR3 is CASSRQGATNEKLFF. The CDR3 nucleotides are TGTGCCAGCAGCCGACAGGGTGCAACTAATGAAAAACTGTTTTTT.

The rearrangement links TRBV5-1 to TRBJ1-3, with 8 bases that match TRBD1. The CDR3 is made up of 15 amino acids. The junction had 8 bases not matched to a gene; V was cut back by 2 bases and J by 7 bases. Germline CDR1 reads SGHRS; CDR2 reads YFSETQ. The CDR3 DNA reads as TGCGCCAGCAGCTTATCAGGGGGCGGTGGTAACACCATATATTTT. Translation gives CASSLSGGGGNTIYF.

This rearrangement joins TRBV3-1 (or the pseudogene TRBV3-2) to TRBJ1-1, with 10 bases lining up with TRBD1. V was clipped by 4 bases and J by 5 bases; unmatched bases: 4. Germline V gene sequence: CDR1 LGHDT, CDR2 YNNKEL (reference sequence). This CDR3 is 14 amino acids long. In DNA form, the CDR3 reads TGTGCCAGCAGCCTGACAGGGGGCGGGACTGAAGCTTTCTTT. Translated, it gives CASSLTGGGTEAFF.

The gene calls are TRBV27 and TRBJ2-3, with a tentative D call TRBD2 (7 bases). V was pared by 2 bases and J by 2 bases, with 8 bases between. CDR3 length: 14 residues. Germline V gives CDR1 MNHEY, CDR2 SMNVEV (reference sequence). The CDR3 DNA is TGTGCCAGCAGTTTACGGGGGGCCACAGATACGCAGTATTTT. Translation: CASSLRGATDTQYF.

This clone was seen a handful of times. The V call is TRBV18, the J call TRBJ2-5; TRBD1 might be the D (5 bases). V shed 8 bases and J shed 4 bases, with 14 bases lying between them. From germline, CDR1 is KGHSH and CDR2 LQKENI. The CDR3 sequence is 13 residues long. The CDR3 region is CASAPGITETQYF. CDR3 sequence (DNA): TGTGCCAGCGCCCCAGGGATTACAGAGACCCAGTACTTC.

In nucleotides, the CDR3 is TGTGCCAGCAGTTACCGACAGGGGCGCAAACAACCTAACTATGGCTACACCTTC. This codes for CASSYRQGRKQPNYGYTF. The chain has TRBV5-6 and TRBJ1-2; 8 bases align to TRBD1. From germline, CDR1 is SGHDT and CDR2 YYEEEE. Trimming cost V 5 bases and J 0 bases; bases outside gene matches: 15. This CDR3 has 18 amino acids.

V gene TRBV20-1 combines with J gene TRBJ2-7; D is unclear. Per the germline V gene, CDR1 is DFQATT and CDR2 is SNEGSKA (reference sequence). The CDR3 totals 12 residues. V was pared by 3 bases and J by 2 bases, with 8 bases between. CDR3: CSASIQAYEQYF. The CDR3 DNA follows: TGCAGTGCTAGTATCCAGGCCTACGAGCAGTACTTC.

A word on this clone: The sample has other DNA sequences that encode this CDR3 too. The chain is built from TRBV6-5 and TRBJ1-1; TRBD1 might be the D (6 bases). Trimming left V 0 bases short and J 0 bases short, with 8 bases between. Germline V lookup: CDR1 MNHEY, CDR2 SVGAGI. The CDR3 spans 15 residues. CDR3: CASSYSGGMNTEAFF. The CDR3 bases are TGTGCCAGCAGTTACTCAGGGGGTATGAACACTGAAGCTTTCTTT.

The genes are TRBV18 and TRBJ1-1; the match to TRBD1 covers 9 bases. Looked up from germline, CDR1 is KGHSH and CDR2 is LQKENI. V gave up 6 bases and J gave up 3 bases; unmatched junction bases: 8. The CDR3 loop spans 15 amino acids. CDR3 in DNA: TGTGCCAGCTCGATGGACAGGGGATGGGACACTGAAGCTTTCTTT. The encoded protein is CASSMDRGWDTEAFF.

The gene calls are TRBV2 and TRBJ1-2; 9 positions match TRBD1. V dropped 6 bases and J dropped 6; count of bases not matched to a gene: 8. The CDR3 runs 14 residues. CDR1 and CDR2 from the germline V gene are SNHLY and FYNNEI. This chain's CDR3 is CASRVTGTGNGYTF. The CDR3 DNA sequence: TGTGCCAGCAGAGTTACCGGGACAGGGAATGGCTACACCTTC. The whole variable domain, remainder taken from reference TRBV2 and TRBJ1-2, is EPEVTQTPSHQVTQMGQEVILRCVPISNHLYFYWYRQILGQKVEFLVSFYNNEISEKSEIFDDQFSVERPDGSNFTLKIRSTKLEDSAMYFCASRVTGTGNGYTFGSGTRLTVV.

The V and J genes are TRBV18 and TRBJ1-2, with TRBD1 matching over 8 bases. The trim removed 3 bases at V and 2 bases at J, leaving 8 bases unmatched. Germline CDR1 reads KGHSH; CDR2 reads LQKENI. The CDR3 spans 16 residues. The CDR3 protein is CASSPDRVGPNYGYTF. The DNA of the CDR3 is TGTGCCAGCTCACCGGACAGGGTTGGCCCCAACTATGGCTACACCTTC.

The V and J genes are TRBV15 and TRBJ2-3; 9 nucleotides line up with TRBD1. Germline CDR1 and CDR2: LNHNV and YYDKDF (reference sequence). The CDR3 spans 14 residues. V lost 7 bases and J lost 3; bases outside the gene matches: 5. This CDR3 reads CATTRDRDTDTQYF. For the CDR3, the DNA is TGTGCCACCACCCGGGACAGGGATACAGATACGCAGTATTTT.

J is TRBJ1-2 and V is TRBV4-1; 7 bases are a match to TRBD1. Germline V gene lookup returns CDR1 MGHRA and CDR2 YSYEKL. CDR3 size: 14 residues. The V gene end was trimmed by 0 bases and the J gene end by 7 bases; junction bases not matched to a gene: 5. This chain's CDR3 is CASSQDGQVGGYTF. DNA for the CDR3: TGCGCCAGCAGCCAAGATGGACAGGTTGGTGGCTACACCTTC.

This chain joins TRBV28 and TRBJ2-5; TRBD1 matches at 11 bases. Losses at the gene ends were 5 bases for V and 3 bases for J; bases not matched to a gene: 11. This CDR3 spans 17 amino acids. Looked up from germline, CDR1 is MDHEN and CDR2 is SYDVKM. The CDR3 loop reads CASSPLRTGGVKETQYF. CDR3 sequence (DNA): TGTGCCAGCAGTCCCCTCAGGACAGGGGGCGTCAAAGAGACCCAGTACTTC.

This clone was counted once. This chain connects TRBV11-1 to TRBJ2-7; tentative D call: TRBD1 (5 bases). V lost 1 base and J lost 3, with 10 bases in between. The CDR3 length is 14 residues. Germline CDR1 SGHAT, CDR2 FQDESV (reference sequence). CDR3 nucleotide sequence: TGTGCCAGCAGCTTAGAGGGCAGGGACTACGAGCAGTACTTC. Residues: CASSLEGRDYEQYF. Full variable domain (rest looked up from reference TRBV11-1 and TRBJ2-7): EAEVAQSPRYKITEKSQAVAFWCDPISGHATLYWYRQILGQGPELLVQFQDESVVDDSQLPKDRFSAERLKGVDSTLKIQPAELGDSAMYLCASSLEGRDYEQYFGPGTRLTVT.

As for this clone: At one end, the junction sequence differs from germline, possibly due to a read error. The V call is TRBV6-1, the J call TRBJ1-2, with a tentative D call TRBD1 (6 bases). CDR3 length: 15 residues. Germline assignment: CDR1 MNHNS and CDR2 SASEGT. The CDR3 DNA sequence: TGTGCCAGCAGGGAAGGCGCGCGGACAGCCTATGGCTACACCTTC. Translating gives CASREGARTAYGYTF.